This T cell receptor (beta chain) was documented in a study of Graves' ophthalmopathy and Graves' hyperthyroidism (dated 2018 in TCRdb). In the study overall: Peripheral blood was collected at initial diagnosis, before any treatment. Once sampling was done, hyperthyroidism patients were given methimazole at a starting dose of 30 mg daily, while ophthalmopathy patients were given high-dose intravenous methylprednisolone. To explore V-J signatures that separate ophthalmopathy from hyperthyroidism, a discovery set of about 96 patients was enrolled, consisting of 43 with ophthalmopathy and around 57 with stable hyperthyroidism. In over 5 hyperthyroidism patients, the T-cell repertoire of thyroid tissue was compared with the T-cell repertoire of blood. In total, 135 blood samples were TCR-sequenced: fewer than 50 ophthalmopathy, around 75 hyperthyroidism and approximately 17 hyperthyroidism-to-ophthalmopathy patients. To tell Graves' ophthalmopathy apart from Graves' hyperthyroidism, and to predict which patients would progress to ophthalmopathy, the study relied on TCR beta repertoire signatures. For independent validation, a separate cohort was made up of some 19 hyperthyroidism patients plus 17 patients who later progressed from hyperthyroidism to ophthalmopathy. Overall results and qualifications from the work: Sample size was not statistically predetermined, and group allocation was not concealed from the investigators. In cross-validation, the 13-signature model distinguished ophthalmopathy from stable hyperthyroidism with nearly 90% sensitivity and roughly 81% specificity, and in the test set the corresponding values were approximately 80% and 68%. In validation, the model predicted ophthalmopathy progression with 55% to 71% sensitivity and about 73% specificity; fewer than 15 predicted patients were CT-confirmed with GO in a median of about 6.1 months. Most of the expanded thyroid clonotypes with a frequency above 0.001 were also detected in blood, and it was suggested that the thyroid immune response may be reflected by blood repertoires.

On this clonotype: Its target antigen remains unknown. The input lacks base qualities; no much larger clone sits a single base away.

Patients with ophthalmopathy had moderately to severely active disease, with a Clinical Activity Score of 3 or more, a NOSPECS grade of 4 or more, and a disease duration of less than 3 months. Anyone with other autoimmune diseases, uncontrolled infections, pregnancy or lactation was excluded from the study. Diagnosis relied on clinical symptoms, serum thyroxine, TRAb, thyroid ultrasound and orbital computed tomography. Ficoll-Paque density gradient centrifugation was used to isolate PBMCs from 9.5 to 10 ml of fresh peripheral blood. Total RNA was extracted with Trizol reagent and quality-checked on an Agilent 2100 Bioanalyzer. Reading from cysteine to phenylalanine, the CDR3 counts 15 amino acids. The only DNA kept is the CDR3, 45 bases in frame from the first base. CDR1 and CDR2 (LGHNA, YNFKEQ) derive from the germline V gene. V is trimmed back by 4 bases and J by 2 bases, and the junction contains 7 bases that no gene match accounts for.

For repertoire sequencing, TCR beta CDR3 regions were amplified from RNA transcripts. The first round was an RT-PCR using HTBI primers with the Qiagen OneStep RT-PCR kit, and this first round was followed by a second-round multiplex PCR, then size selection and purification. Libraries were sequenced paired-end with 100 bp reads on an Illumina HiSeq2000. Processing in the source paper ran as follows. SOAPnuke was used for read processing, and reads with adapters, uncalled bases, a mean Phred below 15, or no exact constant-primer or identifier match were discarded. COPE v1.2.5 was used to merge the high-quality paired reads. Unique nucleotide sequences were defined as clonotypes and aligned to IMGT TRB V, D and J references using MiTCR v1.1. Only V-J combinations with frequency above 0.0001 were analysed, covering 99.2% of repertoires. A TCR clonal expansion and chaos score per V-J combination was defined as the ratio of F50 clonal expansion to chaos observed in the TCRdist matrix. Welch's t-statistics and random forest were used to narrow the features down to 10 to 15 V-J combinations, which were then fed into a naive Bayes classifier. The Morisita-Horn index was used to measure how similar the thyroid and blood repertoires were. Using fastp trimming at Q25 and MiXCR clonotype assembly, TCRdb reanalyzed the public sequencing data and kept in-frame beta chains. Rows with one shared CDR3 protein collapse into an entry with the most common genes and DNA. Here the V and J calls rest on TCRdb's processing, not on the authors' analysis. Recorded for this sample are roughly 700,000 distinct CDR3 sequences; 40% of them occurred a single time. The ten largest clonotypes hold about 40% of the sample.

The TCR sequence derives from an adult man with Graves' ophthalmopathy. Sequences were obtained from peripheral blood. The rearranged segments are TRBV4-2 and TRBJ2-7; 8 nucleotides in the junction match TRBD1. This receptor carries the CDR3 CASSRSTGGTYEQYF. The bases read TGTGCCAGCAGCCGATCCACAGGGGGAACCTACGAGCAGTACTTC.